This T cell receptor beta chain was sequenced during a study of control samples from healthy donors and cancer patients. Clones were read by immunoSEQ multiplex PCR, and TCRdb kept only the in-frame ones, dropping some. The sample consists of approximately 130,000 clones, more than 75% of them appearing once. Trimming took 0 bases from V and 7 from J, leaving 14 bases between them. The CDR3 is 15 amino acids. Germline CDR1 SGDLS, CDR2 YYNGEE. This clonotype was obtained from a man aged 55 to 70 in good health. The sequenced sample consisted of blood. The rearrangement uses TRBV9 and TRBJ2-4; possibly TRBD2 for D (5 bases). DNA for the CDR3: TGTGCCAGCAGCGTAGGAGGACTGGCTGGGAACATTCAGTACTTC. It is translated as CASSVGGLAGNIQYF.